These T cell receptor beta chains were read from a single sample in a study of blood T cell repertoires in COVID-19. Clones were read by immunoSEQ multiplex PCR, and TCRdb kept only the in-frame ones, dropping some. The sample consists of around 120,000 clones, 90% of them appearing once. Sequencing was done on a sample of peripheral blood. The source is a middle-aged man with active COVID-19. CDR3s include the opening cysteine and the closing phenylalanine or tryptophan. D genes are given only for firm matches. The size field is filled for only some rows; it gives once, few, many or a size class.

D gene,clone size,J gene,V gene,CDR3 protein,CDR3 DNA
NA,few,TRBJ1-2,TRBV3-1/TRBV3-2,CASSQAQGYYGYTF,TGTGCCAGCAGCCAGGCTCAGGGGTACTATGGCTACACCTTC
TRBD2,NA,TRBJ2-5,TRBV7-9,CASSLTSGQETQYF,TGTGCCAGCAGCTTAACTAGCGGTCAAGAGACCCAGTACTTC
TRBD1,NA,TRBJ1-1,TRBV27,CASSSLGQGDTEAFF,TGTGCCAGCAGTTCCCTAGGACAGGGGGACACTGAAGCTTTCTTT
TRBD1,once,TRBJ1-1,TRBV18,CASSPGTGGNTEAFF,TGTGCCAGCTCCCCAGGCACAGGGGGTAACACTGAAGCTTTCTTT
TRBD1,NA,TRBJ2-4,TRBV6-4,CASRRTGLNIQYF,TGTGCCAGCCGAAGGACAGGGCTAAACATTCAGTACTTC
NA,NA,TRBJ1-5,TRBV4-2,CASSQERGGQPQHF,TGTGCCAGCAGCCAAGAAAGGGGGGGTCAGCCCCAGCATTTT
NA,NA,TRBJ1-5,TRBV30,CAWSPGYREPQHF,TGTGCCTGGAGTCCAGGATACCGGGAACCCCAGCATTTT
NA,NA,TRBJ2-6,TRBV2,CASSLGANVLTF,TGTGCCAGCAGCCTTGGGGCCAACGTCCTGACTTTC
NA,NA,TRBJ2-1,TRBV24-1,CATKGGYNEQFF,TGTGCCACCAAAGGGGGATACAATGAGCAGTTCTTC
NA,NA,TRBJ2-7,TRBV14,CASSQAGKVGRGGEQYF,TGTGCCAGCAGCCAAGCGGGCAAAGTCGGAAGGGGTGGCGAGCAGTACTTC
NA,once,TRBJ2-5,TRBV7-9,CASSLRTVGGETQYF,TGTGCCAGCAGTCTCCGGACGGTTGGGGGGGAGACCCAGTACTTC
NA,NA,TRBJ2-2,TRBV7-2,CASSLDRDTGELFF,TGTGCCAGCAGCTTAGACAGGGACACCGGGGAGCTGTTTTTT
TRBD1,NA,TRBJ2-2,TRBV24-1,CATSGRTGATGELFF,TGTGCCACCAGTGGCAGGACAGGAGCTACCGGGGAGCTGTTTTTT
TRBD2,NA,TRBJ2-1,TRBV7-9,CASSPPGTRVKNEQFF,TGTGCCAGCAGCCCCCCCGGGACTAGAGTAAAGAATGAGCAGTTCTTC
NA,NA,TRBJ1-4,TRBV5-1,CASSLGARKLFF,TGCGCCAGCAGCTTGGGGGCGAGAAAACTGTTTTTT
NA,NA,TRBJ2-4,TRBV6-1,CASSEASRGHIQYF,TGTGCCAGCAGTGAAGCTTCCCGTGGGCACATTCAGTACTTC
TRBD1,NA,TRBJ2-3,TRBV5-1,CASMSGTGGDTQYF,TGCGCCAGCATGAGCGGGACAGGGGGGGATACGCAGTATTTT
NA,NA,TRBJ2-7,TRBV14,CASSQDWARAYEQYF,TGTGCCAGCAGCCAAGATTGGGCCAGAGCCTACGAGCAGTACTTC
NA,NA,TRBJ1-1,TRBV18,CASSIFQGNTEAFF,TGTGCCAGCTCAATCTTTCAGGGGAACACTGAAGCTTTCTTT
NA,NA,TRBJ2-3,TRBV5-4,CASSSPGATQYF,TGTGCCAGCAGCTCTCCGGGAGCTACGCAGTATTTT
TRBD1,NA,TRBJ1-1,TRBV5-6,CASSLRGQNTEAFF,TGTGCCAGCAGCTTGAGGGGGCAAAACACTGAAGCTTTCTTT
TRBD1,NA,TRBJ1-5,TRBV5-5,CASSLGADRVSNQPQHF,TGTGCCAGCAGCTTGGGGGCGGACAGGGTGAGCAATCAGCCCCAGCATTTT
NA,NA,TRBJ2-2,TRBV24-1,CATSPRRAGELFF,TGTGCCACCTCACCGAGGAGGGCCGGGGAGCTGTTTTTT